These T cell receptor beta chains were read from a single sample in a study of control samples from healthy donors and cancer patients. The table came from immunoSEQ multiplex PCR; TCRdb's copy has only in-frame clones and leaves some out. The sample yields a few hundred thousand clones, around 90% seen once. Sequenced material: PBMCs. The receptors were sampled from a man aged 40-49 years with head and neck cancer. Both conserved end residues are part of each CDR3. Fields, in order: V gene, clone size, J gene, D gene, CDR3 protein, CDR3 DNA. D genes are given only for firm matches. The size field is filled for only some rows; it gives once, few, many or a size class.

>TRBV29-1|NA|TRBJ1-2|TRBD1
CSAGGTGASKTNYGYTF
TGCAGCGCCGGAGGGACAGGGGCTTCGAAAACCAACTATGGCTACACCTTC
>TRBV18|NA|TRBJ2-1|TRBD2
CASSSGPGNPAGREFF
TGTGCCAGCTCATCTGGACCCGGTAATCCCGCGGGGAGGGAGTTCTTC
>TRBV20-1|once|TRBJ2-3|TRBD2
CSPSGRARYF
TGCAGCCCGAGCGGGAGGGCCAGGTATTTT
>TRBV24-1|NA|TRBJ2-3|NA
CATASPISSTDTQYF
TGTGCCACCGCATCTCCGATATCTAGCACAGATACGCAGTATTTT
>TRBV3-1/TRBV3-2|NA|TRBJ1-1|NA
CASRNGNTEAFF
TGTGCCAGCAGGAATGGTAACACTGAAGCTTTCTTT
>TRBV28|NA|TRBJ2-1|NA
CASIESSGTSTYNEQFF
TGTGCCAGCATTGAAAGTTCGGGGACTTCGACCTACAATGAGCAGTTCTTC
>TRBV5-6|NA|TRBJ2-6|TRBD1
CASSPLRDRSPPGANVLTF
TGTGCCAGCAGCCCCCTCCGGGACAGGAGCCCCCCTGGGGCCAACGTCCTGACTTTC
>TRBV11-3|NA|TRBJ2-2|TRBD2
CASSFLHLRAGGPGTGELFF
TGTGCCAGCAGCTTTTTACACTTAAGAGCGGGAGGGCCTGGCACCGGGGAGCTGTTTTTT
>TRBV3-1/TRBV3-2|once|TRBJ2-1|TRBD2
CASSQLWSGRYTYNEQFF
TGTGCCAGCAGCCAACTTTGGAGCGGGAGGTATACCTACAATGAGCAGTTCTTC
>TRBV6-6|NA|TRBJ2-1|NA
CASSSPRTSARTSYNEQFF
TGTGCCAGCAGCTCCCCCCGGACCTCCGCCCGAACCTCCTACAATGAGCAGTTCTTC
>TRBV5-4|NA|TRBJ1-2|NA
CASSLDQNYGYTF
TGTGCCAGCAGCTTGGACCAGAACTATGGCTACACCTTC
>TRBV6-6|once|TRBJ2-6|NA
CASNAGGANVLTF
TGTGCCAGCAACGCGGGGGGGGCCAACGTCCTGACTTTC
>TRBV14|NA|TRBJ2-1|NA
CASSRGVADPYNEQFF
TGTGCCAGCAGCCGAGGGGTAGCGGACCCCTACAATGAGCAGTTCTTC
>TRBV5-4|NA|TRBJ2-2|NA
CASSLQGARLAGELFF
TGTGCCAGCAGCTTACAAGGGGCGCGTTTGGCCGGGGAGCTGTTTTTT
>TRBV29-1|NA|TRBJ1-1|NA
CSVVQGRTEAFF
TGCAGCGTTGTACAGGGAAGGACTGAAGCTTTCTTT
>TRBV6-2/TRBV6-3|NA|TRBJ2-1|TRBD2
CASSSAFLAGGAHNEQFF
TGTGCCAGCAGTTCCGCCTTTTTGGCGGGAGGAGCCCACAATGAGCAGTTCTTC
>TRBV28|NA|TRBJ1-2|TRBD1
CASSPTGDYGYTF
TGTGCCAGCAGTCCCACAGGGGATTATGGCTACACCTTC
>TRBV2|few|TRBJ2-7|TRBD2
CATRGLASSYEQYF
TGTGCCACACGGGGACTAGCGAGCTCCTACGAGCAGTACTTC
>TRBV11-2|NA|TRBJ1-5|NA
CASSLEGGLSNQPQHF
TGTGCCAGCAGCTTAGAAGGAGGCCTCAGCAATCAGCCCCAGCATTTT
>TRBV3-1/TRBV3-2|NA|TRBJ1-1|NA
CASTQWAGDRFAFF
TGTGCCAGCACCCAATGGGCGGGGGACCGCTTCGCTTTCTTT
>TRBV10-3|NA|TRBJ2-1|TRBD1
CAISSDRDNYNEQFF
TGTGCCATCAGCTCGGACAGGGACAACTACAATGAGCAGTTCTTC
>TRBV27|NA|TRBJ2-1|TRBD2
CASRRTSGYNEQFF
TGTGCCAGCCGACGGACTAGCGGCTACAATGAGCAGTTCTTC
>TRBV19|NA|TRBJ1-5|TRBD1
CASSPLGGHRDRVLGQPQHF
TGTGCCAGTAGTCCTCTAGGGGGGCACAGGGACAGGGTTTTAGGTCAGCCCCAGCATTTT
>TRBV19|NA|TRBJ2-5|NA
CASSKGRLAKETQYF
TGTGCCAGTAGTAAGGGTCGGCTAGCAAAAGAGACCCAGTACTTC
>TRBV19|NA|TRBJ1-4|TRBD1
CASSPGGDREKLFF
TGTGCCAGTAGCCCGGGAGGGGACAGAGAAAAACTGTTTTTT
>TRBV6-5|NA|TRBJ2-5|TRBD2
CASSSPLAGGIETQYF
TGTGCCAGCAGTTCTCCACTAGCGGGGGGGATAGAGACCCAGTACTTC
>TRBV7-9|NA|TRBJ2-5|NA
CASSKTGETQYF
TGTGCCAGCAGCAAAACGGGGGAGACCCAGTACTTC
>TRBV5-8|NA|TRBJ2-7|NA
CASSLGSGTRVYEQYF
TGTGCCAGCAGCTTGGGCTCCGGGACAAGAGTCTACGAGCAGTACTTC
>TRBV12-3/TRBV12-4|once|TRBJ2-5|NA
CASTPVGVGTQYF
TGTGCCAGCACCCCTGTGGGGGTGGGGACCCAGTACTTC
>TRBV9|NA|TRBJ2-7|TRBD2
CASSVAGGLEQYF
TGTGCCAGCAGCGTAGCGGGGGGGCTCGAGCAGTACTTC
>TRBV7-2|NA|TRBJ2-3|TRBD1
CAVGDRETDTQYF
TGTGCCGTCGGGGACAGGGAAACAGATACGCAGTATTTT
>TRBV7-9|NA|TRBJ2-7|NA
CASSFTRLAGQGEQYF
TGTGCCAGCAGCTTCACCCGGCTAGCGGGACAGGGCGAGCAGTACTTC
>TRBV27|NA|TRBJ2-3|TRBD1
CASSPGTGLGTQYF
TGTGCCAGCAGTCCCGGGACAGGGCTGGGTACGCAGTATTTT
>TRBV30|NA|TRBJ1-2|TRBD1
CAWTYRTGGGYTF
TGTGCCTGGACTTATCGGACAGGGGGAGGCTACACCTTC
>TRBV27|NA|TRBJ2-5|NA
CASSSQGTQYF
TGTGCCAGCAGCTCTCAGGGGACCCAGTACTTC
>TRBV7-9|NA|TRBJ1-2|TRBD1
CASRLDPGTGELGYTF
TGTGCCAGCAGATTGGACCCTGGGACAGGGGAACTTGGCTACACCTTC
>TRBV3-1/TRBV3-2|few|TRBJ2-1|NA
CASSQFRDHYNEQFF
TGTGCCAGCAGCCAATTTAGGGACCACTACAATGAGCAGTTCTTC
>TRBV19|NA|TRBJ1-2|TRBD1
CASRGQGVIYGYTF
TGTGCCAGTAGGGGACAGGGGGTGATCTATGGCTACACCTTC
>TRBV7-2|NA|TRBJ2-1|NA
CASGLRGVNEQFF
TGTGCCAGCGGACTCAGAGGGGTAAATGAGCAGTTCTTC
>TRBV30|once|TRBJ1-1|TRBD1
CAWRGGRQGFEAFF
TGTGCCTGGAGGGGGGGGAGACAGGGATTTGAAGCTTTCTTT
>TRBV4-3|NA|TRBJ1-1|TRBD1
CASSLTSRDRDTEAFF
TGCGCCAGCAGCCTTACTAGCCGGGACAGGGACACTGAAGCTTTCTTT